This TCR beta chain was identified during a study of blood T cell repertoires in COVID-19. Study context: Sample material is recorded as cDNA or gDNA derived from T cells, B-cell-depleted T cells, or PBMCs.

This table comes from immunoSEQ multiplex PCR, and its TCRdb copy is limited to in-frame clones, with some not included. Here the sample spans about 270,000 clones, about 89% being singletons. Germline CDR1 reads GTSNPN; CDR2 reads SVGIG (reference sequence). Trimming stripped 0 bases from V and 2 bases from J, with 11 bases between. The CDR3 is 14 residues long. The specimen was peripheral blood. V usage is TRBV30 and J usage is TRBJ2-7; D is unresolved. This clonotype was obtained from a man aged 40-49 years with active or convalescent COVID-19. This chain's CDR3 is CAWSVGGAPYEQYF. The CDR3 nucleotides read TGTGCCTGGAGTGTAGGCGGAGCCCCCTACGAGCAGTACTTC.